This TCR beta chain was identified during a study of OX40 agonist ivuxolimab in advanced cancers. Assay: immunoSEQ multiplex PCR; the TCRdb copy retains only in-frame clones and omits some. Among fewer than 30,000 clones listed, around 76% were seen once. The CDR3 sequence is 13 residues long. The input for sequencing was CD4+ or CD8+ T cells sorted from blood, taken in a trial of the OX40 agonist ivuxolimab. This TCR came from an adult with an advanced solid tumor such as melanoma, head and neck, liver or kidney cancer. This chain connects TRBV1 to TRBJ1-1; TRBD1, the D gene given by the table, was not confirmed from the DNA. TRBV1 is designated a pseudogene. CDR3 DNA: TGCACCAGCAGCCAAGTGACAGGGATTGAAGCTTTCTTT. This codes for CTSSQVTGIEAFF.